A single sample gave rise to the 8 T cell receptor beta chains below, sequenced in a study of blood T cell repertoires in COVID-19. Method: immunoSEQ multiplex PCR; TCRdb's copy keeps in-frame clones and lacks some. The sample lists 150,000 to 200,000 clones, 82% seen once, with 8% to 9.5% in the top ten. Material for sequencing was peripheral blood. The receptor set was obtained from a woman between 70 and 85 years old with acute or convalescent COVID-19.

The chain recombines TRBV2 with TRBJ1-1; 7 nucleotides line up with TRBD1. V shed 10 bases, J shed 0 bases, and the junction held 11 bases outside the gene matches. Germline assignment: CDR1 SNHLY and CDR2 FYNNEI. The CDR3 contains 15 residues. CDR3 in amino acids: CATGGGQQMNTEAFF. CDR3 nucleotide sequence: TGTGCCACCGGAGGGGGACAGCAAATGAACACTGAAGCTTTCTTT.

J is TRBJ2-3 and V is TRBV4-2; 8 bases fit TRBD1. Germline V gene sequence: CDR1 LGHNA, CDR2 YNFKEQ. The length of the CDR3 is 14 residues. Trimming removed 7 bases from V and 2 bases from J; junction bases left unmatched: 5. The CDR3 sequence: CASMRTGTTDTQYF. The CDR3 coding sequence is TGTGCCAGCATGCGGACAGGGACCACAGATACGCAGTATTTT.

The chain recombines TRBV6-5 with TRBJ2-2; 8 bases are a match to TRBD1. Trimming cost V 6 bases and J 6 bases; bases outside gene matches: 6. The length of the CDR3 is 14 residues. Germline values: CDR1 MNHEY, CDR2 SVGAGI. This chain's CDR3 is CASRCGQGPGELFF. The DNA for the CDR3 is TGTGCCAGCAGGTGCGGACAGGGTCCCGGGGAGCTGTTTTTT.

V gene TRBV7-6 combines with J gene TRBJ2-5; TRBD1 matches 8 bases. Germline loops: CDR1 SGHVS, CDR2 FNYEAQ. With 5 bases clipped from V and 2 bases from J, the junction kept 4 bases outside the gene matches. The CDR3 length is 14 residues. The CDR3 spells CASSKQGDQETQYF. DNA for the CDR3: TGTGCCAGCAGCAAACAGGGGGATCAAGAGACCCAGTACTTC.

Only a few counts were recorded for this clone. The chain employs TRBV28 and TRBJ2-7, with 7 positions matching TRBD2. The CDR3 sequence is 14 residues long. Trimming removed 6 bases from V and 2 bases from J; junction bases left unmatched: 7. CDR1 and CDR2 (germline): MDHEN, SYDVKM. This CDR3 is CASSLSGMTYEQYF. The CDR3 nucleotides are TGTGCCAGCAGCCTAAGCGGGATGACCTACGAGCAGTACTTC. The full variable domain, with the rest looked up from reference TRBV28 and TRBJ2-7, is DVKVTQSSRYLVKRTGEKVFLECVQDMDHENMFWYRQDPGLGLRLIYFSYDVKMKEKGDIPEGYSVSREKKERFSLILESASTNQTSMYLCASSLSGMTYEQYFGPGTRLTVT.

CDR3 coding DNA: TGTGCCAGCAGCCGCGGGACAGGGGGCAGGGAGACCCAGTACTTC. It is translated as CASSRGTGGRETQYF. V gene TRBV7-2 combines with J gene TRBJ2-5, with 12 bases lining up with TRBD1. CDR3 length: 15 amino acids. The junction had 6 bases not matched to a gene; V was cut back by 5 bases and J by 5 bases. Germline V CDR1 and CDR2: SGHTA, FQGNSA.

This clone was observed a few times. Other DNA sequences in this sample translate to the same CDR3. The V call is TRBV29-1, the J call TRBJ1-1; D may be TRBD1 (6 bases). The V and J ends lost 4 bases and 2 bases respectively, with 8 bases between them. CDR3 size: 12 residues. CDR1 is SQVTM and CDR2 is ANQGSEA in the germline V gene. Here the CDR3 reads CSVGTVNTEAFF. The CDR3 DNA reads TGCAGCGTTGGGACAGTCAACACTGAAGCTTTCTTT.

The rearrangement links TRBV28 to TRBJ1-2; D is undetermined. Germline V gene lookup returns CDR1 MDHEN and CDR2 SYDVKM. Trimming pared 5 bases from V and 8 bases from J, leaving 15 bases between. This CDR3 is 13 amino acids long. CDR3 DNA: TGTGCCAGCAGTGAGTCACGGGGATGGGGCTACACCTTC. Its protein product is CASSESRGWGYTF.